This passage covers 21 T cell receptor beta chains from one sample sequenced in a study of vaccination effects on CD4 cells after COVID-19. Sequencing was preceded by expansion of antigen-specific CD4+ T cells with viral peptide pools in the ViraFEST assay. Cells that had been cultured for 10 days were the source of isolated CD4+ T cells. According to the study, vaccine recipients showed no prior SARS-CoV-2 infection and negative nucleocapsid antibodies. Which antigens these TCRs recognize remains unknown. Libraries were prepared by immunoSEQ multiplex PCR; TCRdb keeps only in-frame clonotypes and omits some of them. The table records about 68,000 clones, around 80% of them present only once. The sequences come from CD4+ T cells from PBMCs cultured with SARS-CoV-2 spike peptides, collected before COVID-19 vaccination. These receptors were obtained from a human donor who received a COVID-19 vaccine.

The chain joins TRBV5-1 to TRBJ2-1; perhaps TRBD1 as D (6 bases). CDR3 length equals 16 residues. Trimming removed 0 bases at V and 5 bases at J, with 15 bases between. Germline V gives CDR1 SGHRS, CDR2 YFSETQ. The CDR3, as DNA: TGCGCCAGCAGCTTGGAGGCAGGGGAAGGCCACAATGAGCAGTTCTTC. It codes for CASSLEAGEGHNEQFF. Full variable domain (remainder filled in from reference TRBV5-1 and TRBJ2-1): KAGVTQTPRYLIKTRGQQVTLSCSPISGHRSVSWYQQTPGQGLQFLFEYFSETQRNKGNFPGRFSGRQFSNSRSEMNVSTLELGDSALYLCASSLEAGEGHNEQFFGPGTRLTVL.

The CDR3 nucleotides read TGTGCCATCAGTGGAAGGGGGTCATTTGAGGACACCGGGGAGCTGTTTTTT. Translating it yields CAISGRGSFEDTGELFF. V and J are TRBV10-3 and TRBJ2-2, with a weak D call TRBD1 (6 bases). CDR1 ENHRY and CDR2 SYGVKD come from the germline V gene. CDR3 size: 17 residues. With 4 bases removed from V and 3 bases from J, the gap between germline ends came to 18 bases.

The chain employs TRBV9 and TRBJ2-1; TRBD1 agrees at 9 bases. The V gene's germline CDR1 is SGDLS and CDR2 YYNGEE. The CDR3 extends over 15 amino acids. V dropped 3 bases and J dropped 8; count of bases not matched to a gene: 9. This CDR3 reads CASSATGTGLDEQFF. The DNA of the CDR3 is TGTGCCAGCAGCGCCACCGGGACAGGGTTAGATGAGCAGTTCTTC.

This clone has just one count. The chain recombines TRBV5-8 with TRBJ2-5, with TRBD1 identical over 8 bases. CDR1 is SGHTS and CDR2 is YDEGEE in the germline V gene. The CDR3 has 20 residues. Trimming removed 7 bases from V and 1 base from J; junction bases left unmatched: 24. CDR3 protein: CASPNGWAGGRGSSQETQYF. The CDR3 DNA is TGTGCCAGCCCGAATGGCTGGGCAGGGGGCCGGGGGTCCTCCCAAGAGACCCAGTACTTC.

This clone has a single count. The CDR3 here is CASSWGKNYGYTF. CDR3 nucleotide sequence: TGTGCCAGCAGTTGGGGCAAAAACTATGGCTACACCTTC. V usage is TRBV5-6 and J usage is TRBJ1-2; D is possibly TRBD1 (5 bases). The CDR3 has 13 residues. V was pared by 5 bases and J by 2 bases, with 10 bases between. The germline V gene encodes CDR1 SGHDT and CDR2 YYEEEE. Variable domain in full (rest from reference TRBV5-6 and TRBJ1-2): DAGVTQSPTHLIKTRGQQVTLRCSPKSGHDTVSWYQQALGQGPQFIFQYYEEEERQRGNFPDRFSGHQFPNYSSELNVNALLLGDSALYLCASSWGKNYGYTFGSGTRLTVV.

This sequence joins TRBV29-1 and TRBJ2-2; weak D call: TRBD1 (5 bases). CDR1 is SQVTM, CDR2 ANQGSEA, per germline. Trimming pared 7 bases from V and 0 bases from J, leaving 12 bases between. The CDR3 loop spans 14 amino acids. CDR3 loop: CSGRTSTNTGELFF. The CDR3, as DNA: TGCAGCGGCCGGACAAGTACGAACACCGGGGAGCTGTTTTTT.

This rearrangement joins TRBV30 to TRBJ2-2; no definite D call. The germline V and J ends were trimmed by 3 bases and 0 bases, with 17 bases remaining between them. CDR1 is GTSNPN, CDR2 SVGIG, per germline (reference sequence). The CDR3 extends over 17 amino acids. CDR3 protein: CAWSFIRSQPNTGELFF. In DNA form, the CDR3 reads TGTGCCTGGAGCTTTATACGGAGCCAACCGAACACCGGGGAGCTGTTTTTT.

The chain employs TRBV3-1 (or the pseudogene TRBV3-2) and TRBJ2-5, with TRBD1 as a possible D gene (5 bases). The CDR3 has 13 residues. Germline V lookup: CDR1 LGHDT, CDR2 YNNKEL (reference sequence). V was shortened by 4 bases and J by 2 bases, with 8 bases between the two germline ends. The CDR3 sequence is CASSPRQQETQYF. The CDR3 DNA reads TGTGCCAGCAGCCCAAGACAGCAAGAGACCCAGTACTTC.

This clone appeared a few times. The CDR3 sequence: CASSSGWQAYQETQYF. The CDR3 DNA is TGTGCCAGCAGCTCAGGGTGGCAGGCGTACCAAGAGACCCAGTACTTC. The J gene is TRBJ2-5, the V gene TRBV14; a weak D match, TRBD1 (5 bases). The CDR3 runs 16 residues. Germline CDR1 is SGHDN and CDR2 is FVKESK. The ends were cut back, 5 bases at V and 0 bases at J, with 16 bases in the middle.

Here the CDR3 reads CASTSPRRGNTEAFF. CDR3 nucleotides: TGTGCCAGCACCTCACCCCGACGGGGGAACACTGAAGCTTTCTTT. V gene TRBV25-1 combines with J gene TRBJ1-1, with D unclear. The CDR3 is 15 residues long. The germline gives CDR1 MGHDK, CDR2 SYGVNS. V was clipped by 7 bases and J by 1 base, with 16 bases between them.

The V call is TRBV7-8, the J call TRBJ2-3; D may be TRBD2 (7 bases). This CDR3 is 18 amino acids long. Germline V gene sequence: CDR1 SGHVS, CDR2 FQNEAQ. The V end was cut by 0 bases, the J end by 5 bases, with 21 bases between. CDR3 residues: CASSLAGHRWGGKDTQYF. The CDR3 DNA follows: TGTGCCAGCAGCTTAGCTGGGCATCGGTGGGGGGGCAAAGATACGCAGTATTTT.

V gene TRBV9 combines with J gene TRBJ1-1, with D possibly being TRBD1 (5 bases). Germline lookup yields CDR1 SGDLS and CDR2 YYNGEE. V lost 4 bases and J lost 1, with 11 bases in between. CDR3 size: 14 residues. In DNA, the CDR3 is TGTGCCAGCAGCCGCCTGGGGCAGAACACTGAAGCTTTCTTT. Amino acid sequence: CASSRLGQNTEAFF.

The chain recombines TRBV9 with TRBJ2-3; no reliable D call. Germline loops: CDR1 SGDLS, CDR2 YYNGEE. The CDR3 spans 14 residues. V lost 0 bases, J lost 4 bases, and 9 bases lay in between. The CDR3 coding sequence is TGTGCCAGCAGCGTAGATTGGGCGTCAGATACGCAGTATTTT. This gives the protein CASSVDWASDTQYF.

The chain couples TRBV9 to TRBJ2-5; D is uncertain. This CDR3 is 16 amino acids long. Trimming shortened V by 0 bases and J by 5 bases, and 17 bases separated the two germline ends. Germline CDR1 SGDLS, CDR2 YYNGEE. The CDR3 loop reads CASSVDLGVGRETQYF. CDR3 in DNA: TGTGCCAGCAGCGTAGACCTGGGTGTTGGTCGGGAGACCCAGTACTTC.

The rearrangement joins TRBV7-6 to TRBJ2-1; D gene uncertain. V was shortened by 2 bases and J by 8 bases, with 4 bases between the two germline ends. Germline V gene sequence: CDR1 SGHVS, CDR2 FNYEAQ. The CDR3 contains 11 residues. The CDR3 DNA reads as TGTGCCAGCAGCTTATCAGATGAGCAGTTCTTC. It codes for CASSLSDEQFF.

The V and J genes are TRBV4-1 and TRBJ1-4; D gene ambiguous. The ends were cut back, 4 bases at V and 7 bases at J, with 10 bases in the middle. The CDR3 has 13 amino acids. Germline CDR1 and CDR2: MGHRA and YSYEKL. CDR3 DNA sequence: TGCGCCAGCAGCCCCAATTGGGGTGAAAAACTGTTTTTT. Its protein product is CASSPNWGEKLFF.

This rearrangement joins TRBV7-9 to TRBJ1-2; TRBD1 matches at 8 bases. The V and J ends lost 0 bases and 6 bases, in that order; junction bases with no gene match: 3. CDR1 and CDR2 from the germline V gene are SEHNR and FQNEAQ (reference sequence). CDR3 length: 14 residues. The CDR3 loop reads CASSLAAGGHGYTF. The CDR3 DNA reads TGTGCCAGCAGCTTAGCGGCAGGGGGCCATGGCTACACCTTC.

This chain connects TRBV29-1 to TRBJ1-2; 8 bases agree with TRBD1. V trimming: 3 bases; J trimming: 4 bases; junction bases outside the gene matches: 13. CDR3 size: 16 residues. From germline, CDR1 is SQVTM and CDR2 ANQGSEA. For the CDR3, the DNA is TGCAGCGTTGATGGAGGGGTGCACAGGGGGATCTATGGCTACACCTTC. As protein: CSVDGGVHRGIYGYTF.

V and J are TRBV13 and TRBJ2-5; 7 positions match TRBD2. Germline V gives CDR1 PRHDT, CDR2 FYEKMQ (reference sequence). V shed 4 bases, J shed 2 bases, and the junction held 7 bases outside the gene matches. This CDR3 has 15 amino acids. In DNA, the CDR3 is TGTGCCAGCAGCTCGGGACTATCCCGACAAGAGACCCAGTACTTC. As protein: CASSSGLSRQETQYF. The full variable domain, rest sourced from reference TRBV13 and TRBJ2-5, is AAGVIQSPRHLIKEKRETATLKCYPIPRHDTVYWYQQGPGQDPQFLISFYEKMQSDKGSIPDRFSAQQFSDYHSELNMSSLELGDSALYFCASSSGLSRQETQYFGPGTRLLVL.

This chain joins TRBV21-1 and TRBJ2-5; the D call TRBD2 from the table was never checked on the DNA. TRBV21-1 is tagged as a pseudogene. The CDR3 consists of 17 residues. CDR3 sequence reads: CASSKEAGRGAEETQYF. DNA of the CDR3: TGTGCCAGCAGCAAAGAGGCAGGGCGGGGGGCGGAAGAGACCCAGTACTTC.

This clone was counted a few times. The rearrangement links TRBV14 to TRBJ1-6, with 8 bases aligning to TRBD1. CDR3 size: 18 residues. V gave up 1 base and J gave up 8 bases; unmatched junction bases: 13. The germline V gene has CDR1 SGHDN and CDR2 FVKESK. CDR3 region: CASSQVRTGRAEDSPLHF. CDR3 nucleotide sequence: TGTGCCAGCAGCCAAGTGAGGACAGGGAGGGCGGAGGATTCACCCCTCCACTTT.